These T cell receptor beta chains were read from a single sample in a study of OX40 agonist ivuxolimab in advanced cancers. Profiling relied on immunoSEQ multiplex PCR, and the TCRdb table lists in-frame clones only, not all of them. This table has around 36,000 clones, 79% appearing once. The sample here was CD4+ or CD8+ T cells sorted from blood, taken in a trial of the OX40 agonist ivuxolimab. The receptor source for this set is an adult with an advanced solid tumor such as melanoma, head and neck, liver or kidney cancer. Both conserved end residues are part of each CDR3. Each record gives: clone size, D gene, CDR3 length, J gene, V gene, CDR3 DNA, CDR3 protein. A D gene is named only where the DNA matches it firmly. Clone size is given for some rows only: seen once, a few or many times, or a class if the clone is expanded.

>few|.|13|TRBJ2-1|TRBV9
TGTGCCAGCAGTCAACTAGGGGGCAATGAGCAGTTCTTC
CASSQLGGNEQFF
>.|.|13|TRBJ1-1|TRBV4-2
TGTGCCAGCAGTCAAAAAGGGGCGCGAGTGGCTTTCTTT
CASSQKGARVAFF
>.|.|15|TRBJ2-3|TRBV6-5
TGTGCCAGCAAGCGGACAATTGGGGGCACAGATACGCAGTATTTT
CASKRTIGGTDTQYF
>.|.|14|TRBJ2-7|TRBV23-1
TGCGCCAGCAGTCTTACGGGGATCCCCTACGAGCAGTACTTC
CASSLTGIPYEQYF
>.|.|13|TRBJ1-1|TRBV30
TGTGCCTGGAGTTTGAATCGGTTCACTGAAGCTTTCTTT
CAWSLNRFTEAFF
>.|.|14|TRBJ1-4|TRBV5-6
TGTGCCAGCAGCTTGGGACAGTATACCGGGAAACTGTTTTTT
CASSLGQYTGKLFF
>.|TRBD1|14|TRBJ2-7|TRBV10-3
TGTGCCATCAGCCCCCGGACAGGATCCTACGAGCAGTACTTC
CAISPRTGSYEQYF
>.|.|15|TRBJ2-3|TRBV5-1
TGCGCCAGCAGCTTTCCTGACAGCGACGCAGATACGCAGTATTTT
CASSFPDSDADTQYF
>.|.|14|TRBJ1-1|TRBV6-5
TGTGCCAGCAGTACCGACAGCAGGAACACTGAAGCTTTCTTT
CASSTDSRNTEAFF
>.|.|15|TRBJ2-7|TRBV11-2
TGTGCCAGCAGCTTAAGTCTGGGCGTTAGCCCCGAGCAGTACTTC
CASSLSLGVSPEQYF
>.|.|14|TRBJ2-5|TRBV5-1
TGCGCCAGCAGCTTGCAGGGCCTTGGGGAGACCCAGTACTTC
CASSLQGLGETQYF
>.|.|13|TRBJ1-2|TRBV12-5
TGTGCTAGTGGTTTAGACGGAGTGCGTGGCTACACCTTC
CASGLDGVRGYTF
>.|.|15|TRBJ1-5|TRBV5-1
TGCGCCAGCAGCTTGGGGATCATGGGCAATCAGCCCCAGCATTTT
CASSLGIMGNQPQHF
>once|.|14|TRBJ2-2|TRBV19
TGTGCCAGTAGTATAAGTAGGAACACCGGGGAGCTGTTTTTT
CASSISRNTGELFF
>.|.|13|TRBJ2-7|TRBV6-1
TGTGCCAGCACTGTTCAGCTTTCCTACGAGCAGTACTTC
CASTVQLSYEQYF
>.|.|15|TRBJ2-1|TRBV7-6
TGTGCCAGCAGCGTCCTGGAAAACTCCTACAATGAGCAGTTCTTC
CASSVLENSYNEQFF
>.|.|16|TRBJ1-5|TRBV5-1
TGCGCCAGCAGCCCGGACGGGGGCGCGAGCAATCAGCCCCAGCATTTT
CASSPDGGASNQPQHF
>.|.|13|TRBJ2-1|TRBV12-1
TGTGCCAGCAGCTCGCCTCTCGGGGATGAGCAGTTCTTC
CASSSPLGDEQFF
>.|TRBD1|18|TRBJ1-6|TRBV14
TGTGCCAGCAGCCAAGCCGGACAGGGGGCTGATAACCGGTCACCCCTCCACTTT
CASSQAGQGADNRSPLHF
>.|.|15|TRBJ2-7|TRBV27
TGTGCCAGCAGTTTAGGTTTTGGGCAGGGGTACGAGCAGTACTTC
CASSLGFGQGYEQYF
>.|.|13|TRBJ1-1|TRBV14
TGTGCCAGCAGCCAAGACAGGAACACTGAAGCTTTCTTT
CASSQDRNTEAFF
>.|TRBD2|15|TRBJ2-5|TRBV6-5
TGTGCCAGCAGTTACAGAGCGGGGGGGCCGGAGACCCAGTACTTC
CASSYRAGGPETQYF
>.|.|13|TRBJ1-2|TRBV10-3
TGTGCCATCAAGGAGGGCCCTAACTATGGCTACACCTTC
CAIKEGPNYGYTF
>.|.|14|TRBJ1-1|TRBV9
TGTGCCAGCAGGTCGGGTAGCGGGAACACTGAAGCTTTCTTT
CASRSGSGNTEAFF
>.|.|13|TRBJ2-1|TRBV5-6
TGTGCCAGCAGCCATGGACAGTCCGATGAGCAGTTCTTC
CASSHGQSDEQFF
>.|.|15|TRBJ1-3|TRBV27
TGTGCCAGCAGTTTAAGGAGGGGTTGGGGAAACACCATATATTTT
CASSLRRGWGNTIYF
>.|.|16|TRBJ1-5|TRBV6-5
TGTGCCAGCAGTTACTCGAGGTTCGGGGGGAATCAGCCCCAGCATTTT
CASSYSRFGGNQPQHF
>.|TRBD2|12|TRBJ2-3|TRBV7-9
TGTGCCAGCAGCTCAGGACTAGCGGGATGGGTATTT
CASSSGLAGWVF
>.|.|14|TRBJ2-7|TRBV5-1
TGCGCCAGCAGCTTACAGGGTGACTCCTACGAGCAGTACTTC
CASSLQGDSYEQYF
>.|.|15|TRBJ1-1|TRBV4-1
TGCGCCAGCAGCTGTCCCCGAGGGCAGAACACTGAAGCTTTCTTT
CASSCPRGQNTEAFF
>.|.|16|TRBJ2-5|TRBV7-2
TGTGCCAGCAGCTTAGGGTCGGGACGGCTTCAAGAGACCCAGTACTTC
CASSLGSGRLQETQYF
>.|.|11|TRBJ2-7|TRBV6-1
TGTGCCAGCAGGAAGGAAGACGAGCAGTACTTC
CASRKEDEQYF
>once|.|13|TRBJ1-2|TRBV5-5
TGTGCCAGCAGCTTGCGTAAGGACATTGGCTACACCTTC
CASSLRKDIGYTF
>.|TRBD2|15|TRBJ2-2|TRBV2
TGTGCCAGCAGAGGGACTAGCGGGAGAAGCGGGGAGCTGTTTTTT
CASRGTSGRSGELFF
>.|.|14|TRBJ1-2|TRBV6-5
TGTGCCAGCAGTTACTCCGGGGCGAACTATGGCTACACCTTC
CASSYSGANYGYTF
>.|.|15|TRBJ2-1|TRBV9
TGTGCCAGCAGCGCCCTTCCCGGGAAAACTGACGGGCAGTTCTTC
CASSALPGKTDGQFF
>.|TRBD2|17|TRBJ2-1|TRBV29-1
TGCAGCGTTGATTCCCTTCACAGCGGGAGGGCGTTCGATGAGCAGTTCTTC
CSVDSLHSGRAFDEQFF
>.|TRBD2|15|TRBJ2-1|TRBV6-4
TGTGCCAGCAGCCCGGGACTAGCGGATCTCAATGAGCAGTTCTTC
CASSPGLADLNEQFF
>.|.|14|TRBJ1-1|TRBV7-9
TGTGCCAGCAGCCCCCGAGGGAGGAACACTGAAGCTTTCTTT
CASSPRGRNTEAFF
>.|TRBD2|17|TRBJ2-1|TRBV7-6
TGTGCCAGCAGCAGATCTAGCGGGAGTAACCAGGACAATGAGCAGTTCTTC
CASSRSSGSNQDNEQFF